These 14 T cell receptor beta chains originate from one sample sequenced in a study of T cells after yellow fever vaccination. In TCRdb, the 5' RACE reads were re-called with MiXCR into one record per CDR3 protein. The sample carries approximately 70,000 distinct CDR3 sequences, more than 5.5% recorded once. Sequencing was performed on CD8+ T cells sorted from PBMCs, taken 10 days after the first yellow fever vaccination. Receptor source: a man younger than 30 who received the YFV17D yellow fever vaccine.

This clonotype was found many times. The V gene is TRBV5-5, the J gene TRBJ1-5; no definite D call. The V end was cut by 2 bases, the J end by 4 bases, with 13 bases between. The germline CDR1 and CDR2 sequences are SGHKS and YYEKEE (reference sequence). CDR3 size: 15 residues. The DNA for the CDR3 is TGTGCCAGCAGCTTTATTGTTGGGAGTAATCAGCCCCAGCATTTT. Encoded protein: CASSFIVGSNQPQHF. Drawing the rest from reference TRBV5-5 and TRBJ1-5, the complete variable domain is DAGVTQSPTHLIKTRGQQVTLRCSPISGHKSVSWYQQVLGQGPQFIFQYYEKEERGRGNFPDRFSARQFPNYSSELNVNALLLGDSALYLCASSFIVGSNQPQHFGDGTRLSIL.

This clonotype was counted at least ten times. The chain has TRBV29-1 and TRBJ2-3; D might be TRBD1 (5 bases). Trimming pared 4 bases from V and 2 bases from J, leaving 19 bases between. The CDR3 extends over 16 amino acids. Germline lookup yields CDR1 SQVTM and CDR2 ANQGSEA. CDR3 bases: TGCAGCGTTGGGGGCTTTAGAGTGCAGCCCACAGATACGCAGTATTTT. Translated: CSVGGFRVQPTDTQYF.

This clonotype was seen at least ten times. The chain couples TRBV6-5 to TRBJ2-7; the match to TRBD1 covers 8 bases. Germline-derived CDR1 and CDR2 are MNHEY and SVGAGI. The length of the CDR3 is 16 residues. Losses at the gene ends were 4 bases for V and 6 bases for J; bases not matched to a gene: 14. The CDR3 loop reads CASSSPVGQGASEQYF. The CDR3 DNA sequence: TGTGCCAGCAGTTCCCCCGTTGGACAGGGCGCCTCCGAGCAGTACTTC.

There are many counts of this clonotype. This rearrangement joins TRBV12-3 or TRBV12-4 to TRBJ2-1; D gene ambiguous. V lost 6 bases, J lost 6 bases, and 6 bases lay in between. This CDR3 comprises 11 residues. DNA of the CDR3: TGTGCCAGCAGCCAATTCAATGAGCAGTTCTTC. This sequence encodes CASSQFNEQFF.

This clonotype was observed many times. V gene TRBV29-1 combines with J gene TRBJ1-1; D remains ambiguous. The germline V gene encodes CDR1 SQVTM and CDR2 ANQGSEA. The CDR3 runs to 12 residues. The V end was cut by 2 bases, the J end by 4 bases, with 8 bases between. For the CDR3, the DNA is TGCAGCGTTGAACCTCAGGTCACTGAAGCTTTCTTT. This codes for CSVEPQVTEAFF.

Concerning this clonotype: One end of the junction fails to match germline, which may point to a read error. The rearrangement joins TRBV12-3 or TRBV12-4 to TRBJ2-3; TRBD2 aligns across 7 bases. The CDR3 extends over 14 amino acids. This CDR3 is CASSPLASTDTHYF. The CDR3 DNA reads as TGTGCCAGCAGCCCACTAGCGAGCACCGATACGCACTATTTT.

This chain joins TRBV6-5 and TRBJ2-4; D possibly matches TRBD1 or TRBD2 (5 bases each). The V gene's germline CDR1 is MNHEY and CDR2 SVGAGI. The CDR3 is 17 residues long. V dropped 4 bases and J dropped 6 bases, with 22 bases sitting between them. The DNA of the CDR3 is TGTGCCAGCAGTTCCCACCCGGGGCCGGCCACCGGAAACATTCAGTACTTC. Translation gives CASSSHPGPATGNIQYF.

Ten or more counts support this clonotype. Here the CDR3 DNA reads TGTGCCAGCAGTGGTAGGGTAGGGGCTAGCACAGATACGCAGTATTTT. This encodes CASSGRVGASTDTQYF. The genes are TRBV7-6 and TRBJ2-3; TRBD1 might be the D (5 bases). Germline V gene lookup returns CDR1 SGHVS and CDR2 FNYEAQ. V gave up 6 bases and J gave up 0 bases, with 16 bases separating them. The CDR3 is 16 residues long. The variable domain in full, completed from reference TRBV7-6 and TRBJ2-3, reads GAGVSQSPRYKVTKRGQDVALRCDPISGHVSLYWYRQALGQGPEFLTYFNYEAQQDKSGLPNDRFSAERPEGSISTLTIQRTEQRDSAMYRCASSGRVGASTDTQYFGPGTRLTVL.

Comments on this clonotype: A single base separates this from a much larger clone, so it may be a read error. This chain joins TRBV25-1 and TRBJ1-5; no clear D gene. The CDR3 runs to 14 residues. V lost 1 base and J lost 5, with 9 bases in between. Per the germline V gene, CDR1 is MGHDK and CDR2 is SYGVNS. Here the CDR3 reads CASSELVADQPQHF. CDR3 in DNA: TGTGCCAGCAGTGAATTAGTGGCAGATCAGCCCCAGCATTTT.

This clonotype has only one observation. The J gene is TRBJ1-3, the V gene TRBV7-8; D is undetermined. V lost 5 bases and J lost 4, with 12 bases in between. The CDR3 consists of 14 residues. The germline V gene encodes CDR1 SGHVS and CDR2 FQNEAQ. The CDR3 protein is CASSPSSDGNTIYF. The CDR3 nucleotides read TGTGCCAGCAGCCCCTCGTCGGACGGAAACACCATATATTTT.

This clonotype turned up a few times. CDR3 in amino acids: CASSYSTGALFYEQFF. CDR3 bases: TGTGCCAGCAGTTACTCGACGGGGGCGCTTTTCTATGAGCAGTTCTTC. V is TRBV6-5 and J is TRBJ2-1; tentatively, D is TRBD1 or TRBD2 (6 bases each). The CDR3 runs to 16 residues. V was trimmed by 0 bases and J by 8 bases, leaving 17 bases between them. The germline CDR1 and CDR2 sequences are MNHEY and SVGAGI.

This clonotype was recorded a few times. The chain links TRBV7-2 to TRBJ2-1, with TRBD2 as a possible D gene (6 bases). CDR1 is SGHTA, CDR2 FQGNSA, per germline. The CDR3 is 13 residues long. The germline V and J ends were trimmed by 5 bases and 6 bases, with 11 bases remaining between them. The CDR3 spells CASSPVGGNEQFF. The CDR3 DNA reads as TGTGCCAGCAGCCCCGTGGGGGGCAATGAGCAGTTCTTC.

The chain couples TRBV5-4 to TRBJ1-1, with D possibly matching TRBD1 (5 bases). CDR3 size: 15 residues. Trimming stripped 6 bases from V and 5 bases from J, with 20 bases between. Germline V gene sequence: CDR1 SGHNT, CDR2 YYREEE (reference sequence). This CDR3 is CASTRSRGGGTEAFF. DNA of the CDR3: TGTGCCAGCACTAGAAGTAGGGGAGGTGGGACTGAAGCTTTCTTT.

This clonotype was counted many times. CDR3 sequence (DNA): TGTGCCACGGACCAGGGGATGAACACTGAAGCTTTCTTT. Translating it yields CATDQGMNTEAFF. J is TRBJ1-1 and V is TRBV10-3; TRBD1 might be the D (6 bases). V lost 10 bases and J lost 0, with 12 bases in between. Germline CDR1 and CDR2: ENHRY and SYGVKD. This CDR3 contains 13 residues.